The 7 T cell receptor beta chains below were found in one sample sequenced in a study of Ad26.COV2.S vaccination and SARS-CoV-2 variants. Clones were sequenced by immunoSEQ multiplex PCR, and TCRdb holds only the in-frame ones, with some missing. Of some 180,000 clones in the sample, 87% were seen once. The input for sequencing was peripheral blood, taken after recovery from COVID-19. These receptors all come from a human donor who had recovered from COVID-19.

The V and J genes are TRBV3-1 (or the pseudogene TRBV3-2) and TRBJ2-7; tentatively, D is TRBD2 (5 bases). CDR1 and CDR2 from the germline V gene are LGHDT and YNNKEL (reference sequence). This CDR3 region has 15 residues. V lost 3 bases and J lost 3, with 15 bases in between. The CDR3 nucleotides are TGTGCCAGCAGCCAGTGGTCCGGGAAGGGCTACGAGCAGTACTTC. Translating it yields CASSQWSGKGYEQYF.

The J gene is TRBJ1-1, the V gene TRBV7-2, with D perhaps matching TRBD1 (6 bases). This CDR3 is built from 15 residues. Germline values: CDR1 SGHTA, CDR2 FQGNSA. Trimming took 1 base from V and 4 from J, leaving 13 bases between them. This CDR3 is CASSLVGGRGTEAFF. CDR3 coding DNA: TGTGCCAGCAGCTTAGTCGGGGGGCGCGGCACTGAAGCTTTCTTT.

CDR3 sequence: CASSLGGQIGNTIYF. The CDR3 nucleotides are TGCGCCAGCAGCTTAGGCGGACAGATTGGAAACACCATATATTTT. This chain joins TRBV5-1 and TRBJ1-3, with D possibly matching TRBD1 (6 bases). The V end lost 2 bases, the J end lost 3 bases, and 12 bases lay between the germline ends. In germline, CDR1 is SGHRS, CDR2 YFSETQ. This CDR3 contains 15 residues.

J is TRBJ1-5 and V is TRBV6-4; no definite D call. The CDR3 totals 16 residues. The germline V and J ends were trimmed by 9 bases and 0 bases, with 18 bases remaining between them. Per the germline V gene, CDR1 is MRHNA and CDR2 is SNTAGT. The CDR3 nucleotides are TGTGCCAGACCCAAAGGTACAGCCGATAGCAATCAGCCCCAGCATTTT. Its protein is CARPKGTADSNQPQHF.

The V call is TRBV9, the J call TRBJ2-7, with 7 bases aligning to TRBD1. Looked up from germline, CDR1 is SGDLS and CDR2 is YYNGEE. The CDR3 is 14 residues long. Germline trimming cut 1 base from V and 3 bases from J; bases unmatched to any gene: 4. The CDR3 DNA reads TGTGCCAGCAGCGTAAAGGCAGGGGGCTACGAGCAGTACTTC. Amino acid sequence: CASSVKAGGYEQYF.

The chain joins TRBV5-1 to TRBJ1-2; a possible D gene is TRBD1 (6 bases). The germline gives CDR1 SGHRS, CDR2 YFSETQ. This CDR3 region has 14 residues. V was cut by 7 bases and J by 4 bases, with 17 bases left in between. DNA of the CDR3: TGCGCCAGCGCCCTTAGGGGGGGGGCCTATGGCTACACCTTC. It specifies CASALRGGAYGYTF.

This chain links TRBV5-1 with TRBJ2-1; D unclear. The CDR3 runs 11 residues. Trimming removed 0 bases at V and 9 bases at J, with 4 bases between. Germline V gene lookup returns CDR1 SGHRS and CDR2 YFSETQ. Here the CDR3 DNA reads TGCGCCAGCAGCTTGGAGGGTGAGCAGTTCTTC. It encodes CASSLEGEQFF. Using reference TRBV5-1 and TRBJ2-1 for the parts outside the CDR3, the full variable domain is KAGVTQTPRYLIKTRGQQVTLSCSPISGHRSVSWYQQTPGQGLQFLFEYFSETQRNKGNFPGRFSGRQFSNSRSEMNVSTLELGDSALYLCASSLEGEQFFGPGTRLTVL.